The clone carrying this T cell receptor beta chain was recorded a few times. Its antigen is unidentified. The CDR3 loop spans 13 amino acids. The V end lost 6 bases, the J end lost 1 base, and 12 bases lay between the germline ends. CDR1 is GTSNPN, CDR2 SVGIG, per germline (reference sequence). These data belong to a study of cytomegalovirus exposure and HLA in healthy donors. Study summary: An earlier analysis found under 130 million unique TCR beta sequences from about 190 million T cells. The study, taken as a whole, reports: When analyzed later, a missense DCLRE1C variant was found to be linked to TCR beta V- and J-gene trimming. Segments of the TCR beta V type were, in most cases, productive about 87% or about 30% of the time in an earlier analysis. Analyzed later, association rates of TCRs varied across HLA loci, with DRB1 most and HLA-C fewest.

The PCR had 60 Vbeta and 13 Jbeta primers. Assay used: immunoSEQ multiplex PCR; TCRdb lists only in-frame clones, some missing. The profile covers 80,000 or so clones, with 60% to 80% appearing a single time and roughly 7.2% taken by the ten largest. The receptor comes from a woman aged 40 to 49 in good health and CMV-seronegative. The V call is TRBV30, the J call TRBJ1-1; weak D call: TRBD1 (6 bases). The sequenced material came from PBMCs. CDR3 sequence reads: CACSQGRNTEAFF. The CDR3 region has the DNA TGTGCCTGCTCACAGGGCCGGAACACTGAAGCTTTCTTT. Together with reference TRBV30 and TRBJ1-1, the CDR3 gives the full variable domain: SQTIHQWPATLVQPVGSPLSLECTVEGTSNPNLYWYRQAAGRGLQLLFYSVGIGQISSEVPQNLSASRPQDRQFILSSKKLLLSDSGFYLCACSQGRNTEAFFGQGTRLTVV.